The present T cell receptor beta chain was sequenced within a study of shared clonotypes between healthy human individuals. Here immunoSEQ multiplex PCR was the method, and the copy in TCRdb shows in-frame clones only, minus some. The data contain over a million clones, 95% to 99% of them singletons. The CDR3 sequence is 14 residues long. Germline CDR1 reads SGHNT; CDR2 reads YYREEE (reference sequence). V lost 0 bases and J 4 bases, leaving 10 bases between the germline ends. Sequences were obtained from naive CD4+ T cells sorted from blood. Subset described: CD45RA+ positively selected. This chain uses TRBV5-4 with TRBJ1-1; tentative D call: TRBD1 (6 bases). The sequence was obtained from a man aged 30 to 45 in good health. CDR3 loop: CASSLEGGSTEAFF. The CDR3 coding sequence is TGTGCCAGCAGCTTGGAAGGGGGTTCCACTGAAGCTTTCTTT.